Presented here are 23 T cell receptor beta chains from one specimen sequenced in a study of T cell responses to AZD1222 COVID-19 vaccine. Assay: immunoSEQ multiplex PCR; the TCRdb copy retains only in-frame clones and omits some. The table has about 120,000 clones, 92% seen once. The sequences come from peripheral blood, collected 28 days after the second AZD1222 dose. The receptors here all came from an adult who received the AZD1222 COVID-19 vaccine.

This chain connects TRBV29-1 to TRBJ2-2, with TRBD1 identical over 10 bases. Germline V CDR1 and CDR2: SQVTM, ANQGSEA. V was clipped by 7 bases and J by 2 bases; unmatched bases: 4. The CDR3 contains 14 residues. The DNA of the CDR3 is TGCAGCGCCGGACAGGGGGTTAACACCGGGGAGCTGTTTTTT. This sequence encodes CSAGQGVNTGELFF.

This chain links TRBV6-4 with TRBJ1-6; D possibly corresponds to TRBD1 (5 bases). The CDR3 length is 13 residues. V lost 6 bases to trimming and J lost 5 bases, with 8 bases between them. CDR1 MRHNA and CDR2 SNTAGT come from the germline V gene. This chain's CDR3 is CASRATDNSPLHF. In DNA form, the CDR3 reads TGTGCCAGCAGGGCGACAGATAATTCACCCCTCCACTTT.

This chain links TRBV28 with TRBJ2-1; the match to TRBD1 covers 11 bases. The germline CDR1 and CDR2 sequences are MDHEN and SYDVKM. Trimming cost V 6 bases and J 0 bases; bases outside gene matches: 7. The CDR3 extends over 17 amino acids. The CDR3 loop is CASSSIGQGASYNEQFF. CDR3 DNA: TGTGCCAGCAGCTCAATTGGACAGGGGGCCTCCTACAATGAGCAGTTCTTC.

The CDR3 spells CASSQGGRGAGELFF. The CDR3 nucleotides are TGCGCCAGCAGCCAAGGAGGCAGGGGGGCCGGGGAGCTGTTTTTT. V usage is TRBV4-1 and J usage is TRBJ2-2; TRBD1 might be the D (7 bases). Trimming removed 1 base from V and 6 bases from J, with 12 bases in between. Germline assignment: CDR1 MGHRA and CDR2 YSYEKL. This CDR3 has 15 residues.

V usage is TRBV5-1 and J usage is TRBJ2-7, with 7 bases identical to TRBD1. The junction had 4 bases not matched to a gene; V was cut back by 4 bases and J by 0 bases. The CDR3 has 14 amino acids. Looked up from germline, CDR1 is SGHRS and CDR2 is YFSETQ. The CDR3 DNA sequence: TGCGCCAGCAGCCCCCGGACAGGCTCCTACGAGCAGTACTTC. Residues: CASSPRTGSYEQYF.

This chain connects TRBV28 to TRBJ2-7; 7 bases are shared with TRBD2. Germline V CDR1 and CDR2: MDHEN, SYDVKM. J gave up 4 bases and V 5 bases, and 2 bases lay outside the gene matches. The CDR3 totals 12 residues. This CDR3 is CASSRLAYEQYF. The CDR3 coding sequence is TGTGCCAGCAGTCGACTAGCTTACGAGCAGTACTTC. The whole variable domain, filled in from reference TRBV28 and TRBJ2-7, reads DVKVTQSSRYLVKRTGEKVFLECVQDMDHENMFWYRQDPGLGLRLIYFSYDVKMKEKGDIPEGYSVSREKKERFSLILESASTNQTSMYLCASSRLAYEQYFGPGTRLTVT.

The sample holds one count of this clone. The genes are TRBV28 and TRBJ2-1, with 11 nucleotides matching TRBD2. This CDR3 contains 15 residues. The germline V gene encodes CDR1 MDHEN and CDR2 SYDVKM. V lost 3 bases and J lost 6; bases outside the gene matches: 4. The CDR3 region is CASSLGLAGGNEQFF. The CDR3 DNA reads TGTGCCAGCAGTTTGGGGCTAGCGGGAGGCAATGAGCAGTTCTTC.

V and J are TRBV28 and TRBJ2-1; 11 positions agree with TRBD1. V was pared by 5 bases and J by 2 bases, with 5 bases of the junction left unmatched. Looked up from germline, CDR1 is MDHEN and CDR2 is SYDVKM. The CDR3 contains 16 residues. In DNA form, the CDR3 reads TGTGCCAGCAGTACTCCGGGACAGGGGGCCTACAATGAGCAGTTCTTC. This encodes CASSTPGQGAYNEQFF. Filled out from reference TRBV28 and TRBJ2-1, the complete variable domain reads DVKVTQSSRYLVKRTGEKVFLECVQDMDHENMFWYRQDPGLGLRLIYFSYDVKMKEKGDIPEGYSVSREKKERFSLILESASTNQTSMYLCASSTPGQGAYNEQFFGPGTRLTVL.

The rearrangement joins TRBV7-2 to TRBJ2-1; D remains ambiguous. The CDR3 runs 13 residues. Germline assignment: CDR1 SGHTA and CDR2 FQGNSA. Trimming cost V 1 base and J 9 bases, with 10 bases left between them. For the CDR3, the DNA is TGTGCCAGCAGCTTAGAACCTTTTGGTGAGCAGTTCTTC. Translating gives CASSLEPFGEQFF.

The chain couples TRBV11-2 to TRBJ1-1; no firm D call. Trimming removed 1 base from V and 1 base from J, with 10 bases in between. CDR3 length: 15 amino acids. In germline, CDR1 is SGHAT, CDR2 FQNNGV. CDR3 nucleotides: TGTGCCAGCAGCTTAGGACAACTCGGGAACACTGAAGCTTTCTTT. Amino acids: CASSLGQLGNTEAFF.

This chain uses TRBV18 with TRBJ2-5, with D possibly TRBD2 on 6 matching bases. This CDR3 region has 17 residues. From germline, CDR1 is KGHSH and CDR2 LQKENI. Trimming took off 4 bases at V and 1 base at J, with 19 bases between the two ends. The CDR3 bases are TGTGCCAGCTCACGTGACTCCGGGCTAGCGAGCCAAGAGACCCAGTACTTC. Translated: CASSRDSGLASQETQYF.

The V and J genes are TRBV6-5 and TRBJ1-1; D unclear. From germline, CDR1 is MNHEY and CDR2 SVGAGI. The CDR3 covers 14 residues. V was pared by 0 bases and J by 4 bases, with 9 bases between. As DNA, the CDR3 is TGTGCCAGCAGTTACTCGGTTCGGGGCACTGAAGCTTTCTTT. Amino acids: CASSYSVRGTEAFF.

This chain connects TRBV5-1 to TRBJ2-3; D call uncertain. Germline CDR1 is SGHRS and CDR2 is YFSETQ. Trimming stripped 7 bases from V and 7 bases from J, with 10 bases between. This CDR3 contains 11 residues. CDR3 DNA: TGCGCCAGCCGATACATAAATACGCAGTATTTT. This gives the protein CASRYINTQYF.

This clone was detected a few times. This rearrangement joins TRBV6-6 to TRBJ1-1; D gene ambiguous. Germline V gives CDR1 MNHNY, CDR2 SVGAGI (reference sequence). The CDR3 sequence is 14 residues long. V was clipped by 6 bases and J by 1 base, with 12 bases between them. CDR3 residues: CASSPDRRNTEAFF. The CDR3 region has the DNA TGTGCCAGCAGCCCAGACCGAAGGAACACTGAAGCTTTCTTT.

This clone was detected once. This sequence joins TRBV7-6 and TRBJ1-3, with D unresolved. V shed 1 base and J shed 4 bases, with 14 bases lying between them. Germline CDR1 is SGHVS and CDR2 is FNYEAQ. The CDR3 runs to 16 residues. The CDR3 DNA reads TGTGCCAGCAGCTTAGGTCGTTGGGTTTACGGAAACACCATATATTTT. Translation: CASSLGRWVYGNTIYF.

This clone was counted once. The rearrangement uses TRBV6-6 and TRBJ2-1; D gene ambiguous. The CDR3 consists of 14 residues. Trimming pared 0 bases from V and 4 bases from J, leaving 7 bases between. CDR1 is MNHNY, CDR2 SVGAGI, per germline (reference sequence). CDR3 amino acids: CASSYSSQYNEQFF. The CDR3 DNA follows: TGTGCCAGCAGTTACTCCTCCCAGTACAATGAGCAGTTCTTC.

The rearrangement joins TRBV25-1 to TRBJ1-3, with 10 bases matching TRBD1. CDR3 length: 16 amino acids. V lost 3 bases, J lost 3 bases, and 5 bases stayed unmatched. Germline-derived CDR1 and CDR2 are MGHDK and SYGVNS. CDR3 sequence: CASSETGGMFGNTIYF. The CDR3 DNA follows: TGTGCCAGCAGTGAGACAGGGGGCATGTTTGGAAACACCATATATTTT.

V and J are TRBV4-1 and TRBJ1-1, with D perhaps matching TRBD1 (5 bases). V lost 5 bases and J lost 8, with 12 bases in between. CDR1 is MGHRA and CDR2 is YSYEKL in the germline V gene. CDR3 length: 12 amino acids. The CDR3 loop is CASSSTDSEAFF. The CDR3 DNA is TGCGCCAGCAGCTCGACAGATTCCGAAGCTTTCTTT.

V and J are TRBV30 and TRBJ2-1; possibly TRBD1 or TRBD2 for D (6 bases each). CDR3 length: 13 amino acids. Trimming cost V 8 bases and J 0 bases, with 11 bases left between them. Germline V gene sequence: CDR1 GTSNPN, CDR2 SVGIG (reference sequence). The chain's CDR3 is CARGLGSYNEQFF. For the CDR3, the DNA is TGTGCCCGGGGGCTAGGCTCCTACAATGAGCAGTTCTTC.

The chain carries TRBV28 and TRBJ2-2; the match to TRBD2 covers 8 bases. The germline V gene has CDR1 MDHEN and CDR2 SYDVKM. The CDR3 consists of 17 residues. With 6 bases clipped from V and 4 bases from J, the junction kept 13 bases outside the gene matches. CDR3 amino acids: CASRATGGRLTTGELFF. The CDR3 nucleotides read TGTGCCAGCAGGGCGACTGGCGGGAGGCTTACCACCGGGGAGCTGTTTTTT. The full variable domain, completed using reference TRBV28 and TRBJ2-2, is DVKVTQSSRYLVKRTGEKVFLECVQDMDHENMFWYRQDPGLGLRLIYFSYDVKMKEKGDIPEGYSVSREKKERFSLILESASTNQTSMYLCASRATGGRLTTGELFFGEGSRLTVL.

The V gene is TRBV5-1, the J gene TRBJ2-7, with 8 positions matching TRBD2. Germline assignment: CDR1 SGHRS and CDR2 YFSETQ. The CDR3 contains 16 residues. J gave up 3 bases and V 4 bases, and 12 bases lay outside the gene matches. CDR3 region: CASSPTGTSAHYEQYF. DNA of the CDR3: TGCGCCAGCAGCCCTACCGGGACTAGTGCACACTACGAGCAGTACTTC.

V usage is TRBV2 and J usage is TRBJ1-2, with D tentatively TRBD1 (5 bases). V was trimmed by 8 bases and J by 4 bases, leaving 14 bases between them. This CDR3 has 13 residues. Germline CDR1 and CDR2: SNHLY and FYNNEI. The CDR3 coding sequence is TGTGCCAGCGCAGGGACCGGGTTCTATGGCTACACCTTC. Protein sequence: CASAGTGFYGYTF.

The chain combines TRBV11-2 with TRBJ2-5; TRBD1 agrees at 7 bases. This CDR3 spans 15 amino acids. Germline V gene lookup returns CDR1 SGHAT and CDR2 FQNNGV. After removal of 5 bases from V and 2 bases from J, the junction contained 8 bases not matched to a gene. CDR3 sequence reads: CASSTKQGPQETQYF. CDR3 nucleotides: TGTGCCAGCAGCACAAAACAGGGGCCGCAAGAGACCCAGTACTTC.